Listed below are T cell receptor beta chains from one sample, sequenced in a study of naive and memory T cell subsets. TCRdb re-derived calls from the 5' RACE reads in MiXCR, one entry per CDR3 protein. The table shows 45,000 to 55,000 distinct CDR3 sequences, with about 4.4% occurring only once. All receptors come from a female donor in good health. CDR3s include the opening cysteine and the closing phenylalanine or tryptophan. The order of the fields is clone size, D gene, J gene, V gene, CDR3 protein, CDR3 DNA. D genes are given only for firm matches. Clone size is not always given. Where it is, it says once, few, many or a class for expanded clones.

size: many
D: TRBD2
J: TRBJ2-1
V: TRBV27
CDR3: CASSMTSTYNEQFF
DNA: TGTGCCAGCAGTATGACTAGCACGTACAATGAGCAGTTCTTC

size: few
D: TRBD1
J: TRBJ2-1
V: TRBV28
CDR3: CASMTLPPSGQKQFF
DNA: TGTGCCAGCATGACTTTGCCACCCTCGGGACAGAAGCAGTTCTTC

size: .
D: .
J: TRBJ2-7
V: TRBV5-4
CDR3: CASSFRLGEQYF
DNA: TGTGCCAGCAGCTTCCGACTGGGCGAGCAGTACTTC

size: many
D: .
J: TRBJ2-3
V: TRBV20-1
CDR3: CSALRGGGPSTDTQYF
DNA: TGCAGTGCTCTAAGGGGGGGGGGGCCCTCCACAGATACGCAGTATTTT

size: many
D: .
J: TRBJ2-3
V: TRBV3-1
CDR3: CASTGPTDTQYF
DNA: TGTGCCAGCACGGGGCCCACAGATACGCAGTATTTT

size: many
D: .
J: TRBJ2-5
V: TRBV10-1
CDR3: CASSEAGFQETQYF
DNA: TGCGCCAGCAGTGAGGCGGGATTCCAAGAGACCCAGTACTTC

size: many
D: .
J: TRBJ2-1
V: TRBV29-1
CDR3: CSVERPGVSNEQFF
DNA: TGCAGCGTTGAACGTCCGGGAGTAAGTAATGAGCAGTTCTTC

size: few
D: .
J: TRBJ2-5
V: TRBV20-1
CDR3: CSARDRGETQYF
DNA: TGCAGTGCTAGAGATCGGGGCGAGACCCAGTACTTC

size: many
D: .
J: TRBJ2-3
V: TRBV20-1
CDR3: CSASLGGGYTDTQYF
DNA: TGCAGTGCTAGTCTAGGCGGGGGCTACACAGATACGCAGTATTTT

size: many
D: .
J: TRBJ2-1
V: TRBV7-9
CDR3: CASSPGGAGYNEQFF
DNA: TGTGCCAGCAGCCCCGGAGGGGCGGGTTACAATGAGCAGTTCTTC

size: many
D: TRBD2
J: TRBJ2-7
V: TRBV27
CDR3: CASSFSGGGGEQYF
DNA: TGTGCCAGCAGTTTTTCGGGAGGTGGTGGCGAGCAGTACTTC

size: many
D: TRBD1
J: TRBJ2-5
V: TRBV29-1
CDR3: CSVERRDRVPGQYF
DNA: TGCAGCGTTGAGAGGAGGGACAGGGTCCCCGGACAGTACTTC

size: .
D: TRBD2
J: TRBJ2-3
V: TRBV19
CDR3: CASIPRTSGENSDTQYF
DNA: TGTGCCAGTATTCCGAGGACTAGCGGGGAAAACTCAGATACGCAGTATTTT

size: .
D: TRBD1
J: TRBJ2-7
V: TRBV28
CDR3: CASSLTGTGGYEQYF
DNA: TGTGCCAGCAGTTTGACCGGGACAGGGGGTTACGAGCAGTACTTC

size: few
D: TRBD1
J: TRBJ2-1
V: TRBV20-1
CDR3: CSAPGQGAGNEQFF
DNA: TGCAGTGCTCCGGGACAGGGCGCCGGCAATGAGCAGTTCTTC

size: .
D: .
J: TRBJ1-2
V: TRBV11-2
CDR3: CASRSSRGSYGYTF
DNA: TGTGCCAGCAGATCTAGCCGGGGTAGCTATGGCTACACCTTC

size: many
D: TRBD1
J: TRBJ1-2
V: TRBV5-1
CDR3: CASSLAVGQPYGYTF
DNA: TGCGCCAGCAGCTTGGCCGTGGGACAGCCCTATGGCTACACCTTC